These 30 T cell receptor beta chains were sequenced from one sample in a study of CDR3 diversity in severe acne. MiXCR, run by TCRdb on the PCR reads, gives a single entry per CDR3 protein. The data hold about 85,000 distinct CDR3 sequences, with about 48% observed a single time. Input material: blood. All receptors derive from a male donor in good health, serving as a control.

This clonotype occurred many times. DNA of the CDR3: TGTGCCAGCAGTTACCGGGTGACGGGGGTCAATGAGCAGTTCTTC. Its translation is CASSYRVTGVNEQFF. The chain has TRBV6-5 and TRBJ2-1; D is possibly TRBD2 (6 bases). Germline loops: CDR1 MNHEY, CDR2 SVGAGI. V was pared by 2 bases and J by 6 bases, with 14 bases between. CDR3 size: 15 residues.

The chain couples TRBV6-1 to TRBJ1-6; weak D call: TRBD1 (5 bases). Between the trimmed V and J ends, which lost 7 bases and 7 bases, there was a span of 14 bases. This CDR3 is 14 amino acids long. Germline lookup yields CDR1 MNHNS and CDR2 SASEGT. CDR3 DNA: TGTGCCAGCAAACGGACAAGAGACAATTCACCCCTCCACTTT. Translation gives CASKRTRDNSPLHF.

A remark on this clonotype: A read error may explain this, as a much larger clone is one base away. The CDR3 end shows no conserved phenylalanine or tryptophan, and so a read error is likely. The chain uses TRBV30 and TRBJ2-5; a weak D match, TRBD1 (5 bases). The ends were cut back, 0 bases at V and 5 bases at J, with 10 bases in the middle. Per germline, CDR1 GTSNPN and CDR2 SVGIG (reference sequence). The CDR3 contains 13 residues. CDR3 in DNA: TGTGCCTGGAGTGTACAGGTTTCGGAGACCCAGTACTCC. It codes for CAWSVQVSETQYS.

The gene calls are TRBV20-1 and TRBJ2-1; 12 bases align to TRBD1. Germline CDR1 is DFQATT and CDR2 is SNEGSKA (reference sequence). The CDR3 contains 12 residues. CDR3 region: CRGTGGGDEQFF. The CDR3, as DNA: TGCAGAGGGACAGGGGGCGGCGATGAGCAGTTCTTC.

This clonotype was detected a few times. This chain joins TRBV6-5 and TRBJ2-7; 7 bases map to TRBD1. Germline CDR1 reads MNHEY; CDR2 reads SVGAGI. There are 14 residues in the CDR3. V was pared by 2 bases and J by 5 bases, with 6 bases of the junction left unmatched. The CDR3 sequence is CASSYARQGHEQYF. The DNA for the CDR3 is TGTGCCAGCAGTTACGCGAGACAGGGACACGAGCAGTACTTC.

CDR3: CASRARTGAIQETQYF. The CDR3 coding sequence is TGTGCCAGCAGGGCAAGGACAGGGGCGATCCAAGAGACCCAGTACTTC. The V and J genes are TRBV2 and TRBJ2-5; 9 bases line up with TRBD1. With 6 bases clipped from V and 1 base from J, the junction kept 9 bases outside the gene matches. There are 16 residues in the CDR3. Germline lookup yields CDR1 SNHLY and CDR2 FYNNEI.

This clonotype was observed once. The chain combines TRBV11-2 with TRBJ2-1, with D possibly being TRBD1 (6 bases). Trimming removed 7 bases at V and 4 bases at J, with 8 bases between. The CDR3 sequence is 12 residues long. Per the germline V gene, CDR1 is SGHAT and CDR2 is FQNNGV. The CDR3: CASNRDYNEQFF. CDR3 DNA sequence: TGTGCCAGCAACAGGGATTACAATGAGCAGTTCTTC.

This clonotype was detected many times. The chain combines TRBV20-1 with TRBJ2-7; TRBD1 aligns across 8 bases. J was trimmed by 5 bases and V by 6 bases; bases with no gene match: 6. Germline values: CDR1 DFQATT, CDR2 SNEGSKA (reference sequence). The CDR3 consists of 12 residues. The CDR3 loop is CSARDRNNEQYF. The CDR3 nucleotides are TGCAGTGCCCGGGACAGGAATAACGAGCAGTACTTC.

Ten or more counts support this clonotype. The chain has TRBV19 and TRBJ1-2; D gene ambiguous. The germline CDR1 and CDR2 sequences are LNHDA and SQIVND (reference sequence). The V and J ends lost 6 bases and 0 bases respectively, with 17 bases between them. The CDR3 contains 16 residues. DNA for the CDR3: TGTGCCAGTAGAGTTACCCGACAAGCCCCTAACTATGGCTACACCTTC. This codes for CASRVTRQAPNYGYTF. Based on the CDR3 plus reference TRBV19 and TRBJ1-2, the full variable domain is DGGITQSPKYLFRKEGQNVTLSCEQNLNHDAMYWYRQDPGQGLRLIYYSQIVNDFQKGDIAEGYSVSREKKESFPLTVTSAQKNPTAFYLCASRVTRQAPNYGYTFGSGTRLTVV.

In the case of this clonotype: This may be a read error: a much more frequent sequence differs by one nucleotide. This chain joins TRBV11-2 and TRBJ2-2; possible D gene TRBD2, 6 bases. This CDR3 is built from 16 residues. Germline lookup yields CDR1 SGHAT and CDR2 FQNNGV. Here the CDR3 reads CASSSILAANTGELSF. CDR3 DNA sequence: TGTGCCAGCAGCTCCATACTAGCTGCCAACACCGGGGAGCTGTCTTTT.

This clonotype was detected only once. A read error may produce the germline difference seen at one junction end. The chain carries TRBV2 and TRBJ1-6; perhaps TRBD1 as D (6 bases). This CDR3 is 15 amino acids long. The V gene's germline CDR1 is SNHLY and CDR2 FYNNEI. The DNA for the CDR3 is TGTGCCAGCAGGGAAGAGGGGGTCAATAATTCACCCCTCCACTTT. This sequence encodes CASREEGVNNSPLHF.

V usage is TRBV25-1 and J usage is TRBJ1-5; D uncertain. CDR1 is MGHDK, CDR2 SYGVNS, per germline. Between the trimmed V and J ends, which lost 2 bases and 7 bases, there was a span of 6 bases. The CDR3 runs to 12 residues. CDR3: CASSEVGQPQHF. The CDR3 bases are TGTGCCAGCAGTGAAGTGGGCCAGCCCCAGCATTTT.

This clonotype occurred a few times. The gene calls are TRBV10-1 and TRBJ2-7; D ambiguous. Germline-derived CDR1 and CDR2 are WNHNN and SYGVQD (reference sequence). V was cut by 2 bases and J by 1 base, with 9 bases left in between. The CDR3 contains 14 residues. This CDR3 reads CASSEDLRSYEQYF. CDR3 DNA sequence: TGCGCCAGCAGTGAGGACCTGCGGTCCTACGAGCAGTACTTC.

Only a few counts were recorded for this clonotype. The chain uses TRBV24-1 and TRBJ2-7, with D perhaps TRBD2 (6 bases). V lost 9 bases and J lost 0, with 11 bases in between. The length of the CDR3 is 13 residues. Per germline, CDR1 KGHDR and CDR2 SFDVKD. The CDR3 bases are TGTGCCACCGAGGACGGGAGCTCCTACGAGCAGTACTTC. Amino acids: CATEDGSSYEQYF.

The chain couples TRBV7-9 to TRBJ1-2; D uncertain. The V and J ends lost 3 bases and 2 bases respectively, with 10 bases between them. The CDR3 contains 14 residues. Per the germline V gene, CDR1 is SEHNR and CDR2 is FQNEAQ (reference sequence). The DNA for the CDR3 is TGTGCCAGCAGCTTCCCGGGATTAAACTATGGCTACACCTTC. Translating it yields CASSFPGLNYGYTF.

This clonotype has only one observation. Germline and junction disagree at one end, which may indicate a read error. The J gene is TRBJ2-2, the V gene TRBV3-1, with unresolved D. The CDR3 length is 13 residues. CDR1 is LGHDT, CDR2 YNNKEL, per germline (reference sequence). The CDR3 nucleotides read TGTGCCAGTAGCCATGGGGTAACCGGGGAGCTGTTTTTT. Its translation: CASSHGVTGELFF. The full variable domain, its missing parts supplied by reference TRBV3-1 and TRBJ2-2, is DTAVSQTPKYLVTQMGNDKSIKCEQNLGHDTMYWYKQDSKKFLKIMFSYNNKELIINETVPNRFSPKSPDKAHLNLHINSLELGDSAVYFCASSHGVTGELFFGEGSRLTVL.

This clonotype is large within its sample. V gene TRBV7-6 combines with J gene TRBJ1-1; D not resolved. Germline values: CDR1 SGHVS, CDR2 FNYEAQ. This CDR3 is 11 amino acids long. V lost 5 bases and J 6 bases, leaving 7 bases between the germline ends. The CDR3 bases are TGTGCCAGCAGCCCCGGCGCTGAAGCTTTCTTT. It encodes CASSPGAEAFF.

This clonotype was counted only a few times. The chain has TRBV6-5 and TRBJ2-7, with D perhaps TRBD1 or TRBD2 (5 bases each). Trimming took off 7 bases at V and 2 bases at J, with 18 bases between the two ends. The CDR3 loop spans 15 amino acids. The V gene's germline CDR1 is MNHEY and CDR2 SVGAGI. Written as DNA, the CDR3 is TGTGCCAGCATAGGGGCGGGCAGGACCGCCTACGAGCAGTACTTC. As protein: CASIGAGRTAYEQYF.

This clonotype has more than one count but fewer than ten. V usage is TRBV29-1 and J usage is TRBJ2-7; 7 bases map to TRBD2. J lost 3 bases, V lost 6 bases, and 5 bases had no gene match. This CDR3 has 12 amino acids. Germline loops: CDR1 SQVTM, CDR2 ANQGSEA. CDR3 DNA: TGCAGCGTCCTCTGGGGGGGCTACGAGCAGTACTTC. Translation: CSVLWGGYEQYF.

This clonotype was picked up a small number of times. The chain is built from TRBV6-2 or TRBV6-3 and TRBJ2-5, with 8 positions matching TRBD2. Germline lookup yields CDR1 MNHEY and CDR2 SVGEGT. Trimming removed 10 bases from V and 5 bases from J; junction bases left unmatched: 12. This CDR3 comprises 14 residues. CDR3 nucleotide sequence: TGTGCCACCTACGGCGCGGGAGGAGGGGAGACCCAGTACTTC. Protein: CATYGAGGGETQYF.

This clonotype was detected many times. Sequence at one end of the junction differs from germline and may be a read error. The chain employs TRBV24-1 and TRBJ1-1; 7 bases line up with TRBD1. The CDR3 contains 12 residues. The germline gives CDR1 KGHDR, CDR2 SFDVKD. CDR3 in DNA: TGTGCAACCAGGGGGTCGAACACTGAAGCTTTCTTT. This sequence encodes CATRGSNTEAFF.

The rearrangement links TRBV20-1 to TRBJ1-2, with D possibly TRBD1 on 6 matching bases. CDR1 DFQATT and CDR2 SNEGSKA come from the germline V gene (reference sequence). The CDR3 loop spans 11 amino acids. With 7 bases removed from V and 7 bases from J, the gap between germline ends came to 13 bases. CDR3 sequence (DNA): TGCAGTGGGTGGAACAGGGTTGGCTACACCTTC. Translating gives CSGWNRVGYTF.

This clonotype was observed a few times. The chain recombines TRBV5-1 with TRBJ2-1; the D call may be TRBD1 or TRBD2 (5 bases each). Trimming took off 0 bases at V and 8 bases at J, with 12 bases between the two ends. This CDR3 contains 14 residues. CDR1 is SGHRS and CDR2 is YFSETQ in the germline V gene. The CDR3 here is CASSLGGVRDEQFF. As DNA, the CDR3 is TGCGCCAGCAGCTTGGGAGGGGTTCGGGATGAGCAGTTCTTC.

V usage is TRBV20-1 and J usage is TRBJ2-5; TRBD2 matches 8 bases. CDR3 length equals 15 residues. Germline CDR1 is DFQATT and CDR2 is SNEGSKA (reference sequence). V lost 3 bases to trimming and J lost 1 base; unmatched junction nucleotides: 7. The CDR3 DNA reads TGCAGTGCTAGGTTTGCGGGGGGAGGCCAAGAGACCCAGTACTTC. Residues: CSARFAGGGQETQYF.

The sample holds many counts of this clonotype. The rearrangement joins TRBV12-3 or TRBV12-4 to TRBJ2-3; D perhaps matches TRBD2 (5 bases). The CDR3 has 15 residues. Between the trimmed V and J ends, which lost 2 bases and 4 bases, there was a span of 13 bases. The CDR3 sequence is CASSLRLGDSDTQYF. The CDR3 DNA is TGTGCCAGCAGTTTACGGTTGGGAGACTCAGATACGCAGTATTTT.

This clonotype was counted only a few times. At one end the junction does not follow the germline gene, possibly because of a read error. The rearrangement links TRBV10-3 to TRBJ2-2; 9 bases map to TRBD1. CDR1 and CDR2 (germline): ENHRY, SYGVKD. This CDR3 comprises 10 residues. CDR3 protein: CASTSGTGFF. For the CDR3, the DNA is TGTGCCAGCACCTCCGGGACAGGGTTCTTT.

This clonotype was counted a few times. V is TRBV28 and J is TRBJ2-7; TRBD1 matches 7 bases. The ends lost 4 bases at V and 6 bases at J; junction bases unmatched: 9. Germline CDR1 MDHEN, CDR2 SYDVKM. This CDR3 is built from 14 residues. CDR3 sequence: CASSSGTALFEQYF. In nucleotides, the CDR3 is TGTGCCAGCAGTTCCGGGACAGCACTATTCGAGCAGTACTTC.

V and J are TRBV25-1 and TRBJ1-2; tentatively, D is TRBD1 (5 bases). This CDR3 is 18 amino acids long. V dropped 2 bases and J dropped 3 bases, with 22 bases sitting between them. CDR1 MGHDK and CDR2 SYGVNS come from the germline V gene. In DNA, the CDR3 is TGTGCCAGCAGTGAAGCCGTATTGCGGGGGGGTCTCGACTATGGCTACACCTTC. The encoded protein is CASSEAVLRGGLDYGYTF.

This clonotype was counted between two and nine times. The CDR3 coding sequence is TGCGCCAGCAGCTTGGCCGCGGGGTCTACCTACGAGCAGTACTTC. Translation: CASSLAAGSTYEQYF. The rearrangement joins TRBV5-1 to TRBJ2-7; a weak D match, TRBD2 (6 bases). The CDR3 sequence is 15 residues long. The V gene lost 0 bases and the J gene lost 2 bases, with 12 bases spanning the gap. In germline, CDR1 is SGHRS, CDR2 YFSETQ.

This clonotype rates as medium-sized (0.01 to 0.1%). J is TRBJ2-1 and V is TRBV6-5, with TRBD1 matching 7 bases. Germline V gives CDR1 MNHEY, CDR2 SVGAGI. J was trimmed by 6 bases and V by 6 bases; bases with no gene match: 8. The CDR3 extends over 14 amino acids. CDR3 sequence: CASRISDRVNEQFF. CDR3 DNA: TGTGCCAGCAGGATCTCCGACAGGGTCAATGAGCAGTTCTTC.